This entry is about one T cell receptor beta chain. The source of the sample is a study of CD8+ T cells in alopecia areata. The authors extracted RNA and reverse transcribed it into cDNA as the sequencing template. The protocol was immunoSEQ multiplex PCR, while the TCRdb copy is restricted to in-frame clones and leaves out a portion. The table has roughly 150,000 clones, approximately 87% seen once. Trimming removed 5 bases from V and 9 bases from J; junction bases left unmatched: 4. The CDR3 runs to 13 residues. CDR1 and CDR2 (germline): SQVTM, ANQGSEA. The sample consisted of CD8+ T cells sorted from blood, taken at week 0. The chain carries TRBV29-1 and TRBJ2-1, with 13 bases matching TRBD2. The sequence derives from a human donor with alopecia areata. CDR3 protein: CSVLLAGGPEQFF. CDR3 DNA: TGCAGCGTTTTACTAGCGGGAGGGCCTGAGCAGTTCTTC.